These T cell receptor beta chains were read from a single sample in a study of cytomegalovirus exposure and HLA in healthy donors. Clones were read by immunoSEQ multiplex PCR, and TCRdb kept only the in-frame ones, dropping some. The table lists approximately 110,000 clones, roughly 14% of them singletons. The sample was PBMCs. These receptor sequences come from a woman aged 18 to 35 in good health and CMV-seronegative. The conserved cysteine and the conserved F or W are not part of the CDR3 here. Fields, in order: clone size, V gene, D gene, J gene, CDR3 protein. The D gene is left open where the match is weak. Some rows have no size entry. The others give once, few or many, or a class for an expanded clone.

-	TRBV9	-	TRBJ1-2	ASSVGPYGYT
few	TRBV14	-	TRBJ1-3	ASSQEAAVGNTIY
few	TRBV9	-	TRBJ2-1	ASSLSTAYNEQF
few	TRBV9	-	TRBJ2-1	ASSVDSRAGEQF
-	TRBV28	-	TRBJ1-1	ASSLVVPPEAF
once	TRBV11-2	-	TRBJ2-6	ASSLAGLLSGANVLT
few	TRBV7-2	-	TRBJ2-5	ASSLARGETQY
-	TRBV5-1	TRBD2	TRBJ2-7	ASSALAGVSYEQY
-	TRBV27	-	TRBJ1-3	ASSWGSGAGNTIY
-	TRBV7-5	-	TRBJ2-7	VRSLGLLRGNEQY
-	TRBV5-4	TRBD2	TRBJ2-5	ASRIAGGNQETQY
-	TRBV5-1	TRBD1	TRBJ1-1	ASSPGTARGDTEAF
-	TRBV19	-	TRBJ1-5	ASSTDSVEQPQH
-	TRBV4-1	-	TRBJ1-4	ASSQTSGDAREKLF
-	TRBV7-9	-	TRBJ1-1	ASSLAPSTEAF
few	TRBV7-6	-	TRBJ1-2	ASSLRSTGDGYT
-	TRBV7-2	TRBD2	TRBJ2-7	ASSEPGLAGASYEQY
few	TRBV30	TRBD2	TRBJ2-7	AWTSGRSTYEQY
-	TRBV19	TRBD2	TRBJ2-1	ASSILAGNNEQF
few	TRBV2	TRBD2	TRBJ2-5	ASSEGRLAGVETQY
-	TRBV5-6	TRBD1	TRBJ1-2	ASSLGDRAAGRYGYT
few	TRBV30	-	TRBJ1-2	AWSSSGGYT
few	TRBV2	TRBD1	TRBJ2-7	ATTNRDRGFYEQY
once	TRBV7-3	TRBD2	TRBJ2-5	ASSLASGNGETQY
-	TRBV7-9	TRBD1	TRBJ1-2	ASSPVRDREGGGYT
few	TRBV27	TRBD1	TRBJ1-5	ASSPGLQGGQPQH
-	TRBV9	TRBD1	TRBJ1-3	ASSVGTGAGNTIY
few	TRBV30	-	TRBJ1-2	AWSDSYGYT
few	TRBV6-5	TRBD1	TRBJ2-1	ASSYGRQGSYNEQF
-	TRBV19	TRBD1	TRBJ1-2	ASSMTGDYGYT
few	TRBV18	-	TRBJ1-4	ASSPLTQEKLF
few	TRBV7-2	-	TRBJ1-4	ASSLAQATLKQLF
-	TRBV7-8	-	TRBJ2-1	ASSLRFSYNEQF
few	TRBV7-9	TRBD2	TRBJ2-1	ASSHPGRLAGGNEQF
-	TRBV29-1	TRBD1	TRBJ1-2	SAKTGGEGYT
-	TRBV7-9	TRBD1	TRBJ2-7	ASRQGVGEQY
-	TRBV7-3	-	TRBJ1-3	ASSLKGAGGNTIY
-	TRBV5-4	-	TRBJ1-2	ASSLDGGYYGYT
few	TRBV6-6	TRBD1	TRBJ1-1	ASSRDSPGTSEAF
few	TRBV6-1	-	TRBJ1-5	ASSLDTGNQPQH
-	TRBV7-9	-	TRBJ2-7	ASSLETDYEQY
-	TRBV5-1	-	TRBJ2-7	ASSLGAGTPYEQY
-	TRBV18	-	TRBJ2-3	ASSPTNSGGTDTQY
few	TRBV30	TRBD1	TRBJ1-2	AWSVKAGGYGYT
-	TRBV27	-	TRBJ2-3	ASTEGGTSTDTQY
few	TRBV4-2	-	TRBJ2-7	ASSQESAATYEQY
few	TRBV5-4	-	TRBJ1-1	ASSLSGLTLGAF
-	TRBV10-1	TRBD2	TRBJ2-7	ASSESGGGPREQY